These T cell receptor beta chains were read from a single sample in a study of PD-1 blockade in classical Hodgkin lymphoma. Produced via immunoSEQ multiplex PCR; TCRdb's table is partial and in-frame only. The data show about 85,000 clones, with around 90% seen just once and approximately 2.6% held by the top ten. Sequenced material: peripheral blood mononuclear cells (PBMCs), taken before the second cycle of nivolumab. The receptors stem from a human donor with classical Hodgkin lymphoma. CDR3s include the opening cysteine and the closing phenylalanine or tryptophan. D genes are given only for firm matches. Some rows mark clone size as missing; the rest say once, few, many or name a class of expanded clone.

clone_size,v_call,j_call,d_call,cdr3_nt,cdr3_aa
-,TRBV7-9,TRBJ2-1,TRBD2,TGTGCCAGCAGCTTGGGACTAGCAGATTACAATGAGCAGTTCTTC,CASSLGLADYNEQFF
-,TRBV6-5,TRBJ1-1,-,TGTGCCAGCAGTTACTCCCCCGCGGGTGGAGCTTTCTTT,CASSYSPAGGAFF
-,TRBV28,TRBJ2-5,TRBD2,TGTGCCAGCAGAGGTACGGGGGGAGGTGAGACCCAGTACTTC,CASRGTGGGETQYF
-,TRBV19,TRBJ2-3,TRBD2,TGTGCCAGTAGTTCAGAAGGGACTAGCGGCACAGATACGCAGTATTTT,CASSSEGTSGTDTQYF
-,TRBV19,TRBJ2-7,-,TGTGCCAGTAGTACTGGCTACGAGCAGTACTTC,CASSTGYEQYF
-,TRBV10-2,TRBJ2-2,-,TGCGCCAGCAGTGACGGTGGGGAGCTGTTTTTT,CASSDGGELFF
-,TRBV7-8,TRBJ1-3,TRBD1,TGTGCCAGCAGCGATCCACCCCAACCAGGGGGCCCTGGAAACACCATATATTTT,CASSDPPQPGGPGNTIYF
-,TRBV6-1,TRBJ2-1,-,TGTGCCAGCAGTGGTCTCTTGCGGTCCAGCGGCAATGAGCAGTTCTTC,CASSGLLRSSGNEQFF
-,TRBV2,TRBJ2-3,TRBD2,TGTGCCAGCAGTCGGGGACTAGCGGGAAGAGATACGCAGTATTTT,CASSRGLAGRDTQYF
-,TRBV9,TRBJ2-7,-,TGTGCCGACAGCGTCGGTCCGGGCACCTACGAGCAGTACTTC,CADSVGPGTYEQYF
once,TRBV6-6,TRBJ1-5,-,TGTGCCAGCACCGTAGACGGGGGGGGGCCCCAGCATTTT,CASTVDGGGPQHF
-,TRBV27,TRBJ2-2,TRBD1,TGTGCCAGTACGACGGACAGGGGGTCGAGGAACACCGGGGAGCTGTTTTTT,CASTTDRGSRNTGELFF
-,TRBV27,TRBJ1-5,-,TGTGCCAGCAGTTTATCAGGGGTTAGCAATCAGCCCCAGCATTTT,CASSLSGVSNQPQHF
-,TRBV14,TRBJ2-7,TRBD2,TGTGCCAGCAGCCATTTGACTAGCGGACGCTACGAGCAGTACTTC,CASSHLTSGRYEQYF
-,TRBV6-1,TRBJ2-7,-,TGTGCCAGCAGTGAATTGGGGTACGAGCAGTACTTC,CASSELGYEQYF
-,TRBV2,TRBJ2-2,-,TGTGCCAGCCTTCCAAACACCGGGGAGCTGTTTTTT,CASLPNTGELFF
few,TRBV4-1,TRBJ1-5,-,TGCGCCAGCAGCCAAGGCTTCCCGTCTTTCAATCAGCCCCAGCATTTT,CASSQGFPSFNQPQHF
-,TRBV28,TRBJ2-7,-,TGTGCCAGCAGTTTATTGGGTAGGGACGAGCAGTACTTC,CASSLLGRDEQYF
-,TRBV7-2,TRBJ2-2,-,TGTGCCAGCAGCTTAGACCGTGGGGGAACCGGGGAGCTGTTTTTT,CASSLDRGGTGELFF
-,TRBV19,TRBJ1-2,TRBD1,TGTGCCAGCAAGATCCTGGGAGTCGGGACAGGGGGCTTTGATGGCTACACCTTC,CASKILGVGTGGFDGYTF
-,TRBV20-1,TRBJ2-1,-,TGCAGTGCTAGCCGGCCGCAAGGGGGGCTCTTC,CSASRPQGGLF
-,TRBV21-1,TRBJ2-1,-,TGTGCCAGCAGCAATGAGGAAGCGGGAGTCTACAATGAGCAGTTCTTC,CASSNEEAGVYNEQFF
-,TRBV7-9,TRBJ2-7,-,TGTGCCAGCAGCTTAGTATTGGGAGGCACCTACGAGCAGTACTTC,CASSLVLGGTYEQYF
few,TRBV6-5,TRBJ1-1,TRBD1,TGTGCCAGCAGTTACGGGGACAGTAGAACTGAAGCTTTCTTT,CASSYGDSRTEAFF
-,TRBV6-1,TRBJ2-7,-,TGTGCCAGCAGTGAATATGGGGGGCCAACCTACGAGCAGTACTTC,CASSEYGGPTYEQYF
-,TRBV6-5,TRBJ1-4,-,TGTGCCAGCAGTCCGCGGACACGTAATGAAAAACTGTTTTTT,CASSPRTRNEKLFF
once,TRBV12-5,TRBJ2-5,-,TGTGCTAGTGGTTTGGGTAGCGGCCAAGAGACCCAGTACTTC,CASGLGSGQETQYF
-,TRBV28,TRBJ2-1,TRBD2,TGTGCCAGCAGACTAGCGGGAGGGCCCTATTCGAAAGGGTTCTTC,CASRLAGGPYSKGFF
-,TRBV5-4,TRBJ2-2,-,TGTGCCAGCAGCTTGTCCCGGCTGGAGAACACCGGGGAGCTGTTTTTT,CASSLSRLENTGELFF
-,TRBV27,TRBJ2-7,-,TGTGCCAGCAGTTTAGGCTCCTCTAGAGAGCAGTACTTC,CASSLGSSREQYF
once,TRBV19,TRBJ2-1,-,TGTGCCAGCCTAGGACACTACTCTGAGCAGTTCTTC,CASLGHYSEQFF
-,TRBV19,TRBJ1-5,TRBD1,TGTGCCAGTACGGACAGGAAACAGCCCCAGCATTTT,CASTDRKQPQHF
-,TRBV5-1,TRBJ1-2,-,TGCGCCAGCAGCTTGGCTCTCGGCGGGACGGACTATGGCTACACCTTC,CASSLALGGTDYGYTF
-,TRBV30,TRBJ2-3,-,TGTGCCTGGAAGGGGGCGGGGAGGGGTCGGTTTCCAGATACGCAGTATTTT,CAWKGAGRGRFPDTQYF
-,TRBV27,TRBJ2-7,TRBD1,TGTGCCAGCAGCCCGGGACAGGGCTACGAGCAGTACTTC,CASSPGQGYEQYF
-,TRBV30,TRBJ1-2,-,TGTGCCTGGTTCAGCCGGCAGCTTGGCTACACCTTC,CAWFSRQLGYTF
-,TRBV30,TRBJ1-3,TRBD1,TGTGCCCGGACAGGGCCAGGAAACACCATATATTTT,CARTGPGNTIYF
few,TRBV6-5,TRBJ1-1,-,TGTGCCAGCATCCCTACCGGGGGGCTGAACACTGAAGCTTTCTTT,CASIPTGGLNTEAFF
once,TRBV2,TRBJ2-1,TRBD2,TGTGCCAGCAGTGGAGAAGCGGGAGGGCCACACAATGAGCAGTTCTTC,CASSGEAGGPHNEQFF
few,TRBV2,TRBJ1-5,-,TGTGCCAGCAATAACAGGGACTGGGGCAATCAGCCCCAGCATTTT,CASNNRDWGNQPQHF
-,TRBV19,TRBJ1-5,-,TGTGCCAGCCTTCACGGGGGGAAGTATAGCAATCAGCCCCAGCATTTT,CASLHGGKYSNQPQHF
-,TRBV9,TRBJ2-3,TRBD2,TGTGCCAGCAGCGTTAGCGGGAGGCCCACAGATACGCAGTATTTT,CASSVSGRPTDTQYF
-,TRBV28,TRBJ1-2,-,TGTGCCAGCAGTTTATTTTCGGGCTATGGCTACACCTTC,CASSLFSGYGYTF
-,TRBV7-3,TRBJ1-1,-,TGTGCCAGCAGCTTAAGCACCGGGCTTAACACTGAAGCTTTCTTT,CASSLSTGLNTEAFF
-,TRBV6-1,TRBJ2-3,-,TGTGCCAGCAGTGGGGAGAGACTGGGGGAACACACAGATACGCAGTATTTT,CASSGERLGEHTDTQYF
-,TRBV28,TRBJ2-5,TRBD2,TGTGCCAGCAGTCTGGGGGTGAGCGGGGCACAAGAGACCCAGTACTTC,CASSLGVSGAQETQYF
-,TRBV4-1,TRBJ2-7,TRBD1,TGCGCCAGCAGCCAAACCCGGACAGGGGGCTCCTACGAGCAGTACTTC,CASSQTRTGGSYEQYF
-,TRBV9,TRBJ2-1,TRBD2,TGTGCCAGCAGCGCTTCTAGCGGCTCCTACAATGAGCAGTTCTTC,CASSASSGSYNEQFF
-,TRBV6-5,TRBJ2-7,-,TGTGCCAGCAGTTACGCCCGGACAAGCTACGAGCAGTACTTC,CASSYARTSYEQYF
-,TRBV18,TRBJ1-5,TRBD1,TGTGCCAGCTCACCTATCAGGCCTCGGACAGGGGGATTATGGCAGCCCCAGCATTTT,CASSPIRPRTGGLWQPQHF
-,TRBV10-3,TRBJ1-2,-,TGTGCCAGCCTCAGGGCTAACTATGGCTACACCTTC,CASLRANYGYTF
-,TRBV6-1,TRBJ1-1,-,TGTGCCAGCAGTGACTGGGGCAGGGGCACTGAAGCTTTCTTT,CASSDWGRGTEAFF
-,TRBV18,TRBJ2-3,TRBD2,TGTGCCAGCTCACCACAGCGGTCTAGCGGGTACACAGATACGCAGTATTTT,CASSPQRSSGYTDTQYF
-,TRBV28,TRBJ1-5,TRBD1,TGTGCCAGCAAAGCCCAGGGGGGGTGGTATAGCAATCAGCCCCAGCATTTT,CASKAQGGWYSNQPQHF
-,TRBV6-5,TRBJ1-5,-,TGTGCCAGCAGTGATGTGGGATTTAGTCAGCCCCAGCATTTT,CASSDVGFSQPQHF
once,TRBV28,TRBJ2-3,-,TGTGCCAGCAGTTCCACAGATACGCAGTATTTT,CASSSTDTQYF
-,TRBV30,TRBJ1-1,-,TGTGCCTGGGGGTTGAAGAACACTGAAGCTTTCTTT,CAWGLKNTEAFF
-,TRBV7-3,TRBJ2-1,TRBD2,TGTGCCAGCAGCTGGAGACTAGCGGCGTACAATGAGCAGTTCTTC,CASSWRLAAYNEQFF
-,TRBV6-1,TRBJ2-7,-,TGTGCCAGCAGTGAGCCCACTTACAGGGATCGGGAGCAGTACTTC,CASSEPTYRDREQYF
-,TRBV2,TRBJ2-7,TRBD2,TGTGCCAGCAGTGTGGCGGGGGACTACGAGCAGTACTTC,CASSVAGDYEQYF